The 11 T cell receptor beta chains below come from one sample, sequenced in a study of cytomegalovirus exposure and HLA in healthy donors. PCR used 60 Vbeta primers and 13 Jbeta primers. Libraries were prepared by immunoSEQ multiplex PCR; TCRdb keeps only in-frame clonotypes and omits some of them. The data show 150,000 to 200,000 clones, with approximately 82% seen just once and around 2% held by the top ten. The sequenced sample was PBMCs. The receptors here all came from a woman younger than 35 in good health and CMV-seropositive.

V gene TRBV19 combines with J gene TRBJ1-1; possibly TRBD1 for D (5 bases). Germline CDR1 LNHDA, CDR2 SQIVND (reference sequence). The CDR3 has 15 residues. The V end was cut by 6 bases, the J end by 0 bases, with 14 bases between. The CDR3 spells CASRLEYRLNTEAFF. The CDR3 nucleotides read TGTGCCAGTAGGCTGGAATACAGGTTGAACACTGAAGCTTTCTTT.

In DNA form, the CDR3 reads TGTGCCAGCAGTTTAGCAGGGGTCAATCAGCCCCAGCATTTT. Residues: CASSLAGVNQPQHF. The genes are TRBV27 and TRBJ1-5; maybe TRBD1 (6 bases). V dropped 2 bases and J dropped 3 bases, with 8 bases sitting between them. This CDR3 is built from 14 residues. The germline CDR1 and CDR2 sequences are MNHEY and SMNVEV (reference sequence).

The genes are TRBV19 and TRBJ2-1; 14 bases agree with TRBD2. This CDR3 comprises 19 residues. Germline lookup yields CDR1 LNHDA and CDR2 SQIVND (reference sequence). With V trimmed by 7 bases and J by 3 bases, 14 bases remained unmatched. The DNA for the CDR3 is TGTGCCAGTACCAAACGCCGGGGACTAGCGGGGGAGCGCTACAATGAGCAGTTCTTC. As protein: CASTKRRGLAGERYNEQFF.

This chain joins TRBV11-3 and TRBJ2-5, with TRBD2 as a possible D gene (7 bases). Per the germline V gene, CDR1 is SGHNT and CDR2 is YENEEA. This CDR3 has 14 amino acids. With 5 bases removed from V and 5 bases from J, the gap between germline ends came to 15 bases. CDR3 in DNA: TGTGCCAGCAGCCCGGGGGGCTATGGGGAGACCCAGTACTTC. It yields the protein CASSPGGYGETQYF.

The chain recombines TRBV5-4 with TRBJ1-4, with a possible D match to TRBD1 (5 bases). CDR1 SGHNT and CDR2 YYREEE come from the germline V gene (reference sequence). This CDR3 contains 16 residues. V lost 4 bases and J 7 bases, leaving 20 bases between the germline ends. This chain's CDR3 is CASSLGGGTAPEKLFF. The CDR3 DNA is TGTGCCAGCAGCCTGGGTGGGGGGACGGCGCCTGAAAAACTGTTTTTT.

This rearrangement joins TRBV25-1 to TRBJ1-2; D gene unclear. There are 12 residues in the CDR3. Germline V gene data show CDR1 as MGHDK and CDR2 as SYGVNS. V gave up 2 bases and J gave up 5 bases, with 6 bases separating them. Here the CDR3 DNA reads TGTGCCAGCAGTGAAGGTACATATGGCTACACCTTC. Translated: CASSEGTYGYTF.

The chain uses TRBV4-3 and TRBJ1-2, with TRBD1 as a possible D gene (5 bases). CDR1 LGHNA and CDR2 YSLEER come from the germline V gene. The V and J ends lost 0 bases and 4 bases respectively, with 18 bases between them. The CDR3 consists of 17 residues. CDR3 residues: CASSQDSGGDLGYGYTF. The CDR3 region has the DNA TGCGCCAGCAGCCAAGATAGCGGCGGGGACTTGGGCTATGGCTACACCTTC.

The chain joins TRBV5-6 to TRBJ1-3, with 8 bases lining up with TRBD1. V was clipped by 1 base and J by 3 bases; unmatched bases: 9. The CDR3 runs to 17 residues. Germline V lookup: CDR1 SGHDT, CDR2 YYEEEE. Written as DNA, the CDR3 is TGTGCCAGCAGCTTGCCTACCGGGACAGGTTTTGGAAACACCATATATTTT. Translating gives CASSLPTGTGFGNTIYF.

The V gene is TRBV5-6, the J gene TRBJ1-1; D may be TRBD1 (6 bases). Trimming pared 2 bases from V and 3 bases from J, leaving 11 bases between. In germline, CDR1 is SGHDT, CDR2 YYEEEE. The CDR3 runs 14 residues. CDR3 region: CASSLGTWDTEAFF. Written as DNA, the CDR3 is TGTGCCAGCAGCTTAGGGACATGGGACACTGAAGCTTTCTTT.

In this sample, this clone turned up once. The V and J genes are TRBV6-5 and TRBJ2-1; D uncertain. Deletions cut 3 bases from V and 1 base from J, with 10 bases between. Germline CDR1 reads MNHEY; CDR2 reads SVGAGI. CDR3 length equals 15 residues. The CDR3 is CASSYAASSYNEQFF. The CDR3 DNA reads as TGTGCCAGCAGTTATGCGGCCTCTTCCTACAATGAGCAGTTCTTC.

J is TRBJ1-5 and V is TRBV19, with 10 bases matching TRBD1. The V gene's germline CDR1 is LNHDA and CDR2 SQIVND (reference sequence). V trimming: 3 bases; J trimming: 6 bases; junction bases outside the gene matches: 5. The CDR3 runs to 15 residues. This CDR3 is CASSMGQGLVQPQHF. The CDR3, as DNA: TGTGCCAGTAGTATGGGACAGGGGTTGGTTCAGCCCCAGCATTTT.